The 18 T cell receptor beta chains listed next were all sequenced from one sample in a study of T cell repertoires in cytomegalovirus infection (dated by TCRdb to between 2017 and 2020). Sequencing was performed on an Illumina HiSeq 1500. In TCRdb, the public reads were trimmed at Q25 with fastp and aligned with MiXCR, with productive beta chains retained. Each CDR3 protein gets just one entry, which takes the most common genes and DNA from the rows behind it. Within this sample are nearly 650,000 distinct CDR3 sequences, with roughly a quarter of them counted one time only. The ten largest clones represent roughly 8% of the sample. Specimen: CD8+ T cells from PBMCs. The receptor source for this set is a human donor in good health (CMV status not recorded). Some clones in this sample may be carry-over from other donors' samples.

This chain connects TRBV28 to TRBJ2-7; TRBD1 matches at 9 bases. This CDR3 region has 14 residues. J gave up 2 bases and V 5 bases, and 4 bases lay outside the gene matches. Germline CDR1 and CDR2: MDHEN and SYDVKM. CDR3 protein: CASSRQGEAYEQYV. The CDR3 DNA reads as TGTGCCAGCAGTCGACAGGGGGAAGCCTACGAGCAGTACGTC.

The sample holds a few counts of this clonotype. Possible read error: a much larger clone is one base away. The genes are TRBV6-2 or TRBV6-3 and TRBJ1-1; no clear D. The CDR3 covers 12 residues. The germline V gene has CDR1 MNHEY and CDR2 SVGEGT. Trimming cost V 2 bases and J 5 bases, with 6 bases left between them. The CDR3 sequence: CASSYGETEAFF. CDR3 coding DNA: TGTGCCAGCAGTTACGGGGAGACTGAAGCTTTCTTT.

The V and J genes are TRBV6-5 and TRBJ2-3; D may match TRBD1 or TRBD2 (5 bases each). This CDR3 is built from 15 residues. V lost 2 bases to trimming and J lost 3 bases, with 12 bases between them. Germline CDR1 MNHEY, CDR2 SVGAGI. This CDR3 is CASSYGGHITDTQYF. The CDR3 region has the DNA TGTGCCAGCAGTTACGGAGGACACATAACAGATACGCAGTATTTT.

The chain employs TRBV5-1 and TRBJ2-1; TRBD1 agrees at 10 bases. This CDR3 contains 18 residues. V lost 2 bases to trimming and J lost 5 bases; unmatched junction nucleotides: 13. Germline V lookup: CDR1 SGHRS, CDR2 YFSETQ. The CDR3 DNA reads as TGCGCCAGCAGCTTTTGGCCCTCAGGGGACAGGGGCCACAATGAGCAGTTCTTC. Its translation: CASSFWPSGDRGHNEQFF. Based on the CDR3 plus reference TRBV5-1 and TRBJ2-1, the full variable domain is KAGVTQTPRYLIKTRGQQVTLSCSPISGHRSVSWYQQTPGQGLQFLFEYFSETQRNKGNFPGRFSGRQFSNSRSEMNVSTLELGDSALYLCASSFWPSGDRGHNEQFFGPGTRLTVL.

The gene calls are TRBV5-6 and TRBJ1-2, with 8 bases aligning to TRBD1. V was pared by 3 bases and J by 6 bases, with 16 bases of the junction left unmatched. The CDR3 runs 17 residues. In germline, CDR1 is SGHDT, CDR2 YYEEEE. CDR3 coding DNA: TGTGCCAGCAGCTCCGGGACAGGCTTCCGAGAGCGGGATGGCTACACCTTC. Translation gives CASSSGTGFRERDGYTF.

Of note for this clonotype: One end of the junction is discordant with germline, which a read error may explain. The chain links TRBV7-9 to TRBJ2-3, with 8 bases that match TRBD2. CDR3 length: 18 amino acids. Germline CDR1 and CDR2: SEHNR and FQNEAQ (reference sequence). CDR3 sequence (DNA): TGTGCCAGTAGCTTAGCGAGAATAGCGGGGTCTCGCACAGATACGCAGAATTTT. This gives the protein CASSLARIAGSRTDTQNF.

The chain has TRBV28 and TRBJ2-3, with D unresolved. The CDR3 runs 14 residues. CDR1 MDHEN and CDR2 SYDVKM come from the germline V gene. With 3 bases removed from V and 2 bases from J, the gap between germline ends came to 9 bases. The CDR3 here is CASSFGHNTDTQYF. The CDR3 DNA reads TGTGCCAGCAGTTTCGGCCATAACACAGATACGCAGTATTTT.

This clonotype was seen ten or more times. The V call is TRBV7-2, the J call TRBJ2-3; no reliable D call. In germline, CDR1 is SGHTA, CDR2 FQGNSA. The CDR3 has 12 amino acids. V was pared by 7 bases and J by 8 bases, with 13 bases between. DNA for the CDR3: TGTGCCAGCAACGGACCCGAACTTACGCAGTATTTT. The encoded protein is CASNGPELTQYF. Full variable domain (missing parts from reference TRBV7-2 and TRBJ2-3): GAGVSQSPSNKVTEKGKDVELRCDPISGHTALYWYRQSLGQGLEFLIYFQGNSAPDKSGLPSDRFSAERTGGSVSTLTIQRTQQEDSAVYLCASNGPELTQYFGPGTRLTVL.

This clonotype was counted only a few times. The J gene is TRBJ1-2, the V gene TRBV7-9; D perhaps matches TRBD1 (6 bases). Germline CDR1 is SEHNR and CDR2 is FQNEAQ (reference sequence). Between the trimmed V and J ends, which lost 5 bases and 2 bases, there was a span of 15 bases. This CDR3 has 15 residues. CDR3 sequence: CASSPRDRLNYGYTF. CDR3 DNA sequence: TGTGCCAGCAGCCCCCGAGACAGGCTAAACTATGGCTACACCTTC.

The gene calls are TRBV7-9 and TRBJ1-4; no clear D gene. V was trimmed by 7 bases and J by 0 bases, leaving 12 bases between them. CDR1 is SEHNR and CDR2 is FQNEAQ in the germline V gene (reference sequence). This CDR3 has 15 residues. CDR3 nucleotides: TGTGCCAGCACTAGCGGGAGTGCAACTAATGAAAAACTGTTTTTT. Translated: CASTSGSATNEKLFF.

This clonotype was recorded at least ten times. This chain joins TRBV7-2 and TRBJ2-7; perhaps TRBD2 as D (5 bases). The CDR3 extends over 14 amino acids. V lost 0 bases and J lost 0, with 6 bases in between. Per germline, CDR1 SGHTA and CDR2 FQGNSA. This chain's CDR3 is CASSLAGSSYEQYF. In nucleotides, the CDR3 is TGTGCCAGCAGCTTAGCGGGGAGCTCCTACGAGCAGTACTTC.

This clonotype has a handful of counts. V is TRBV7-2 and J is TRBJ2-4; 12 bases are shared with TRBD2. CDR3 length: 19 amino acids. V shed 1 base and J 3 bases; nucleotides not matched to a gene: 10. Per germline, CDR1 SGHTA and CDR2 FQGNSA. CDR3 bases: TGTGCCAGCAGCTTAGGGCTAGCGGGGGGGTATGGACGCAAAAACATTCAGTACTTC. Translated, it gives CASSLGLAGGYGRKNIQYF.

In its sample, this clonotype was seen many times. This chain connects TRBV12-3 or TRBV12-4 to TRBJ2-2; 9 nucleotides match TRBD1. The ends lost 5 bases at V and 7 bases at J; junction bases unmatched: 5. This CDR3 spans 14 amino acids. The DNA of the CDR3 is TGTGCCAGCAGTCCTAGGACAGGGGACGGGGAGCTGTTTTTT. Protein sequence: CASSPRTGDGELFF.

This clonotype came up many times. The chain has TRBV12-3 or TRBV12-4 and TRBJ1-5, with D perhaps TRBD1 (6 bases). V lost 1 base to trimming and J lost 4 bases, with 8 bases between them. The CDR3 length is 14 residues. The CDR3: CASSLVQGNQPQHF. CDR3 DNA sequence: TGTGCCAGCAGTTTAGTACAGGGAAATCAGCCCCAGCATTTT.

The J gene is TRBJ2-1, the V gene TRBV20-1; TRBD2 agrees at 9 bases. The germline V gene has CDR1 DFQATT and CDR2 SNEGSKA (reference sequence). CDR3 length equals 14 residues. V lost 1 base and J lost 10; bases outside the gene matches: 8. The CDR3 DNA follows: TGCAGTGCTAGAGCGGGCGGGGGGGCATTCGAGCAGTTCTTC. Residues: CSARAGGGAFEQFF.

The J gene is TRBJ1-2, the V gene TRBV29-1; TRBD1 is a possible D gene (5 bases). Trimming cost V 7 bases and J 2 bases, with 14 bases left between them. Germline assignment: CDR1 SQVTM and CDR2 ANQGSEA. The CDR3 sequence is 13 residues long. CDR3 residues: CSGIMTENYGYTF. CDR3 bases: TGCAGCGGGATAATGACAGAAAACTATGGCTACACCTTC. Filled out from reference TRBV29-1 and TRBJ1-2, the complete variable domain reads SAVISQKPSRDICQRGTSLTIQCQVDSQVTMMFWYRQQPGQSLTLIATANQGSEATYESGFVIDKFPISRPNLTFSTLTVSNMSPEDSSIYLCSGIMTENYGYTFGSGTRLTVV.

This clonotype was recorded at least ten times. The V call is TRBV11-1, the J call TRBJ1-2; D unresolved. CDR1 and CDR2 from the germline V gene are SGHAT and FQDESV (reference sequence). Trimming cost V 5 bases and J 5 bases, with 9 bases left between them. The CDR3 runs to 12 residues. CDR3 bases: TGTGCCAGCAGCGTCCCTCCGTATGGCTACACCTTC. Translated: CASSVPPYGYTF.

There are many counts of this clonotype. The chain joins TRBV7-9 to TRBJ2-7; D may be TRBD2 (6 bases). The CDR3 sequence is 12 residues long. The ends were cut back, 3 bases at V and 6 bases at J, with 9 bases in the middle. Germline V gene data show CDR1 as SEHNR and CDR2 as FQNEAQ (reference sequence). As DNA, the CDR3 is TGTGCCAGCAGCTTGGAGGGCCTCGAGCAGTACGTC. As protein: CASSLEGLEQYV.